The clone carrying this T cell receptor (beta chain) was counted many times. What it binds is unknown. Germline V gene lookup returns CDR1 DFQATT and CDR2 SNEGSKA (reference sequence). Trimming left V 3 bases short and J 3 bases short, with 9 bases between. The CDR3 contains 13 residues. This sample is drawn from a study of T cell repertoires in cytomegalovirus infection. At the level of the study: A matching HLA type, together with CMV infection, was signaled by public TCR beta signatures.

Study outcomes and limitations: HLA-C-restricted CMV clonotypes gave the most frequent clonotype in two of eight donors. Using cumulative public TCR beta family frequency, the authors identified those who carried CMV together with the relevant HLA.

TCRdb ran MiXCR on the reads and lists one entry per CDR3 protein. The repertoire holds 55,000 to 70,000 distinct CDR3 sequences, with about 23% as singletons. The specimen sequenced was PBMCs, sequenced either directly or after in vitro stimulation (not recorded which). This sequence joins TRBV20-1 and TRBJ2-1; the D gene is possibly TRBD1 (5 bases). This TCR derives from a human donor in good health (CMV status not recorded). Some clones in this sample may be carry-over from other donors' samples. CDR3 region: CSARLDSYNEQFF. The CDR3 bases are TGCAGTGCTAGGCTAGACAGCTACAATGAGCAGTTCTTC.